This is a list of T cell receptor beta chains from one sample in a study of blood T cell repertoires in COVID-19. TCRdb's copy holds only in-frame clones and misses some; the assay was immunoSEQ multiplex PCR. The sample lists around 87,000 clones; about nine tenths were seen once. Sequences were obtained from peripheral blood. The receptors come from a man between 50 and 59 years old with acute or convalescent COVID-19. CDR3s include the opening cysteine and the closing phenylalanine or tryptophan. The D gene is left open where the match is weak. Clone size appears in some rows only: once, few, many, or a class for an expanded clone.

j_call,d_call,v_call,clone_size,cdr3_aa,cdr3_nt
TRBJ2-4,TRBD2,TRBV7-9,-,CASSWGLAGAGNIQYF,TGTGCCAGCAGCTGGGGACTAGCGGGGGCGGGAAACATTCAGTACTTC
TRBJ1-2,TRBD1,TRBV9,-,CASSPSNPRQGAGGYTF,TGTGCCAGCAGCCCATCGAATCCGAGACAGGGGGCGGGTGGCTACACCTTC
TRBJ2-2,-,TRBV7-8,-,CASSHISRAGNTGELFF,TGTGCCAGCAGCCACATTAGCCGGGCGGGAAACACCGGGGAGCTGTTTTTT
TRBJ1-1,TRBD1,TRBV11-2,-,CASSPGGNTEAFF,TGTGCCAGCAGCCCAGGGGGTAACACTGAAGCTTTCTTT
TRBJ2-3,-,TRBV10-3,-,CAISERRTSGDTQYF,TGTGCCATCAGTGAGCGGAGGACGTCCGGAGATACGCAGTATTTT
TRBJ1-4,TRBD1,TRBV18,-,CASSPVLTGGNEKLFF,TGTGCCAGCTCACCCGTATTGACAGGGGGCAATGAAAAACTGTTTTTT
TRBJ2-3,TRBD2,TRBV24-1,-,CATSDRAGGPGTQYF,TGTGCCACCAGTGATCGAGCGGGGGGGCCGGGTACGCAGTATTTT
TRBJ2-1,-,TRBV5-1,-,CASSLGGRNNEQFF,TGCGCCAGCAGCTTGGGGGGCCGAAACAATGAGCAGTTCTTC
TRBJ2-2,-,TRBV2,-,CASSGNTGELFF,TGTGCCAGCTCGGGAAACACCGGGGAGCTGTTTTTT
TRBJ1-6,TRBD1,TRBV27,-,CASSTWDRWNSPLHF,TGTGCCAGCAGTACGTGGGACAGGTGGAATTCACCCCTCCACTTT
TRBJ2-5,-,TRBV7-3,-,CASSLSQGTQYF,TGTGCCAGCAGCTTAAGCCAGGGGACCCAGTACTTC
TRBJ2-5,TRBD1,TRBV5-1,-,CASSQSRRTGYQETQYF,TGCGCCAGCAGCCAAAGCCGGCGGACAGGGTACCAAGAGACCCAGTACTTC
TRBJ1-6,TRBD1,TRBV28,-,CASALGQANSPLHF,TGTGCCAGTGCCCTGGGACAGGCAAATTCACCCCTCCACTTT
TRBJ1-1,-,TRBV4-2,-,CASSQDSLQSGFNAFF,TGTGCCAGCAGCCAAGATAGTCTCCAGTCCGGGTTTAACGCTTTCTTT
TRBJ1-2,-,TRBV3-1/TRBV3-2,-,CASSQVPQSYGYTF,TGTGCCAGCAGCCAAGTGCCGCAGTCATATGGCTACACCTTC
TRBJ2-5,-,TRBV5-1,-,CASSLAPGGSKGETQYF,TGCGCCAGCAGCTTAGCCCCCGGGGGATCCAAAGGGGAGACCCAGTACTTC
TRBJ1-1,-,TRBV6-5,-,CASSYSMGSLNTEAFF,TGTGCCAGCAGTTACTCTATGGGCAGCTTGAACACTGAAGCTTTCTTT
TRBJ2-1,TRBD1,TRBV18,once,CASSEGQGAYNEQFF,TGTGCCAGCTCAGAGGGACAGGGTGCCTACAATGAGCAGTTCTTC
TRBJ2-5,-,TRBV5-5,few,CASSLSQGRETQYF,TGTGCCAGCAGCTTGTCGCAGGGTCGGGAGACCCAGTACTTC
TRBJ2-3,TRBD1,TRBV10-1,-,CANEATGAGDTQYF,TGCGCCAACGAGGCGACAGGGGCAGGGGATACGCAGTATTTT
TRBJ1-5,-,TRBV10-1,-,CASSESTSGDSNQPQHF,TGCGCCAGCAGTGAGTCGACCTCAGGGGATAGCAATCAGCCCCAGCATTTT
TRBJ1-5,TRBD1,TRBV6-1,-,CASSELDRGFSYGQPQHF,TGTGCCAGCAGTGAATTGGACAGGGGCTTCTCTTATGGCCAGCCCCAGCATTTT
TRBJ1-2,-,TRBV5-1,-,CASSPRPVEGYTF,TGCGCCAGCAGCCCGCGGCCGGTAGAGGGCTACACCTTC
TRBJ1-4,-,TRBV19,-,CASSRTPTGPGEKLFF,TGTGCCAGTAGCCGTACGCCAACAGGGCCGGGGGAAAAACTGTTTTTT
TRBJ1-2,TRBD1,TRBV28,-,CASSTGQGFYGYTF,TGTGCCAGCAGTACGGGACAGGGATTCTATGGCTACACCTTC
TRBJ1-2,-,TRBV27,-,CASSLTVTGGYTF,TGTGCCAGCAGTTTAACAGTTACTGGCGGCTACACCTTC
TRBJ2-1,TRBD2,TRBV5-8,-,CASSPWPAGALNEQFF,TGTGCCAGCAGCCCCTGGCCAGCGGGGGCCCTAAATGAGCAGTTCTTC
TRBJ1-1,-,TRBV3-1/TRBV3-2,-,CASSPTGKAATEAFF,TGTGCCAGCAGCCCAACAGGGAAGGCGGCCACTGAAGCTTTCTTT
TRBJ2-3,-,TRBV7-2,-,CASTPLDTQYF,TGTGCCAGCACCCCTTTGGATACGCAGTATTTT
TRBJ2-4,TRBD1,TRBV18,few,CASSGTVAKNIQYF,TGTGCCAGCTCGGGGACAGTAGCCAAAAACATTCAGTACTTC
TRBJ2-3,TRBD2,TRBV6-5,-,CASSSSGVADTQYF,TGTGCCAGCAGTAGTAGCGGGGTCGCAGATACGCAGTATTTT
TRBJ2-3,-,TRBV11-3,-,CASSLSMRTDTQYF,TGTGCCAGCAGCTTAAGTATGAGGACAGATACGCAGTATTTT
TRBJ1-2,TRBD1,TRBV5-1,-,CASSLKLTGTGGGSNYGYTF,TGCGCCAGCAGCTTGAAATTAACCGGGACAGGGGGTGGCTCTAACTATGGCTACACCTTC
TRBJ2-7,TRBD1,TRBV15,-,CATSRPGQALREQYF,TGTGCCACCAGCAGGCCGGGACAGGCTCTTCGGGAGCAGTACTTC
TRBJ2-1,-,TRBV6-5,-,CASSYSEIGGNEQFF,TGTGCCAGCAGTTACTCGGAAATAGGAGGGAATGAGCAGTTCTTC
TRBJ1-5,-,TRBV19,-,CASSTPGLSQPQHF,TGTGCCAGTAGTACCCCAGGGCTCAGTCAGCCCCAGCATTTT
TRBJ2-3,-,TRBV5-5,-,CASSLAGVITDTQYF,TGTGCCAGCAGCTTGGCAGGGGTGATCACAGATACGCAGTATTTT
TRBJ2-1,TRBD1,TRBV6-6,-,CASSLQDRGSYNEQFF,TGTGCCAGCAGTTTACAGGACAGGGGCTCCTACAATGAGCAGTTCTTC
TRBJ2-1,TRBD2,TRBV14,-,CASSQERGGRYNEQFF,TGTGCCAGCAGCCAAGAGCGGGGGGGCCGCTACAATGAGCAGTTCTTC
TRBJ2-2,-,TRBV5-8,-,CASSLRQSGLVGELFF,TGTGCCAGCAGCTTGAGGCAGAGCGGTCTTGTCGGGGAGCTGTTTTTT
TRBJ2-7,TRBD1,TRBV7-2,-,CASSLALVGTAYYEQYF,TGTGCCAGCAGCTTAGCGCTGGTAGGGACAGCATACTACGAGCAGTACTTC
TRBJ1-4,-,TRBV5-1,-,CASRLSGSTNEKLFF,TGCGCCAGCAGATTATCCGGGTCAACTAATGAAAAACTGTTTTTT
TRBJ1-5,-,TRBV5-4,-,CASSLDGYNQPQHF,TGTGCCAGCAGCTTGGACGGTTACAATCAGCCCCAGCATTTT
TRBJ2-1,-,TRBV5-1,-,CASKAGPGTYNEQFF,TGCGCCAGCAAAGCAGGGCCGGGGACTTACAATGAGCAGTTCTTC
TRBJ1-2,-,TRBV19,-,CASSIDRTVSGYGYTF,TGTGCCAGTAGTATAGATCGGACAGTTTCGGGCTATGGCTACACCTTC
TRBJ1-4,-,TRBV28,-,CASSLWEVATNEKLFF,TGTGCCAGCAGTTTATGGGAGGTTGCAACTAATGAAAAACTGTTTTTT
TRBJ1-5,TRBD1,TRBV7-6,-,CASTVNRGSNQPQHF,TGTGCCAGCACCGTAAACAGGGGTAGCAATCAGCCCCAGCATTTT
TRBJ2-5,-,TRBV11-2,once,CASSLEGSVVETQYF,TGTGCCAGCAGCCTGGAGGGGAGTGTCGTGGAGACCCAGTACTTC
TRBJ1-5,TRBD1,TRBV6-5,-,CASRSGQGSNQPQHF,TGTGCCAGCAGGTCGGGACAGGGTAGCAATCAGCCCCAGCATTTT
TRBJ2-5,TRBD2,TRBV5-4,-,CASSLGTSGETQYF,TGTGCCAGCAGCCTCGGGACTAGCGGAGAGACCCAGTACTTC
TRBJ2-2,-,TRBV5-1,few,CASRTGNTGELFF,TGCGCCAGCAGGACAGGGAACACCGGGGAGCTGTTTTTT
TRBJ2-7,TRBD2,TRBV5-4,-,CASSKTSDLVEQYF,TGTGCCAGCAGCAAAACTAGCGACCTGGTTGAGCAGTACTTC
TRBJ1-1,-,TRBV5-1,-,CASSPRWATEAFF,TGCGCCAGCAGCCCCCGGTGGGCCACTGAAGCTTTCTTT
TRBJ1-5,-,TRBV6-1,-,CASSELGVASQPQHF,TGTGCCAGCAGTGAACTAGGGGTGGCCAGTCAGCCCCAGCATTTT
TRBJ2-3,TRBD2,TRBV5-1,-,CASSPELAGGITDTQYF,TGCGCCAGCAGCCCTGAACTAGCGGGGGGGATCACAGATACGCAGTATTTT